This TCR beta chain was recorded in a study of shared clonotypes between healthy human individuals. Study-level findings and limits: Of the naive CD4 clonotypes, around 5% were shared across a handful of donors.

Sequencing used immunoSEQ multiplex PCR; TCRdb keeps in-frame clones, though not all of them. This table has approximately 530,000 clones, roughly 95% appearing once. This CDR3 is 15 amino acids long. Germline-derived CDR1 and CDR2 are SGHRS and YFSETQ. Trimming removed 4 bases from V and 1 base from J; junction bases left unmatched: 7. The investigators split CD4+ cells into a CD45RA+ naive subset and a CD45RA-negative memory subset. This clone is a singleton in its sample. Its antigen is unidentified. The specimen was naive CD4+ T cells sorted from blood. Subset here: CD45RA+ positively selected. The V and J genes are TRBV5-1 and TRBJ2-7; 8 nucleotides line up with TRBD1. This TCR was recovered from a young woman in good health. This CDR3 is CASSIGTGGSYEQYF. The CDR3 nucleotides read TGCGCCAGCAGCATCGGGACAGGAGGATCCTACGAGCAGTACTTC.